This T cell receptor beta chain was retrieved from a study of identical twins. Germline V gene sequence: CDR1 SGHRS, CDR2 YFSETQ. The J segment lost 0 bases and the V segment lost 5 bases, leaving 5 bases of the junction unmatched. The CDR3 extends over 15 amino acids. TCRdb used MiXCR to reprocess the 5' RACE reads, holding one entry per CDR3 protein. The sample holds a few hundred thousand distinct CDR3 sequences; approximately 14% are singletons and the top ten take 0.8% to 1%. This clonotype was seen many times. The same data also went into a second study, on yellow fever vaccine responses in identical twins.

Sequencing was done on a sample of CD4+ T cells sorted from blood. The J gene is TRBJ2-5, the V gene TRBV5-1, with 9 bases matching TRBD1. The sequence was obtained from a woman in her late teens or twenties in good health. The CDR3 DNA is TGCGCCAGCAGGATACAGGGGGCCCACCAAGAGACCCAGTACTTC. Translating it yields CASRIQGAHQETQYF.